The sample holds many counts of the clone carrying this T cell receptor (beta chain). This sample stems from a study of human T cells and chemical hapten exposure. Study as a whole: Sensitization used 2% DPC on approximately 2 cm by approximately 2 cm upper inner arm skin. The study traced per-sample TCR yield variation mainly to small differences in pooled library volumes.

Library preparation tagged each individual cDNA molecule with a unique molecular identifier. Per the original data handling: A per-sample median of around 100,000 TCRs was observed, with a range of roughly 20,000 to 690,600. TCRdb re-called the RACE reads with MiXCR, one entry per CDR3 protein. TCRdb, not the original authors, processed these V and J calls. This table has 110,000 or so distinct CDR3 sequences, more than 7% appearing once. The sample's time point: patch test 2, 6 weeks after DPC sensitization. Specified treatment: therapeutic diphenylcyclopropenone sensitization with weekly scalp DPC. The source is a woman between 40 and 50 years old with alopecia areata. Some clones in this sample may be carry-over from other donors' samples. The material sequenced was whole blood, taken in connection with sensitization to the hapten diphenylcyclopropenone (DPC).

In nucleotides, the CDR3 is TGTGCCAGCAGTTTAGGTCCTCTGGAGAACTACGAGCAGTACTTC. This encodes CASSLGPLENYEQYF. The V and J genes are TRBV12-3 or TRBV12-4 and TRBJ2-7; the D is unclear. This CDR3 is built from 15 residues. V was pared by 1 base and J by 3 bases, with 13 bases between.